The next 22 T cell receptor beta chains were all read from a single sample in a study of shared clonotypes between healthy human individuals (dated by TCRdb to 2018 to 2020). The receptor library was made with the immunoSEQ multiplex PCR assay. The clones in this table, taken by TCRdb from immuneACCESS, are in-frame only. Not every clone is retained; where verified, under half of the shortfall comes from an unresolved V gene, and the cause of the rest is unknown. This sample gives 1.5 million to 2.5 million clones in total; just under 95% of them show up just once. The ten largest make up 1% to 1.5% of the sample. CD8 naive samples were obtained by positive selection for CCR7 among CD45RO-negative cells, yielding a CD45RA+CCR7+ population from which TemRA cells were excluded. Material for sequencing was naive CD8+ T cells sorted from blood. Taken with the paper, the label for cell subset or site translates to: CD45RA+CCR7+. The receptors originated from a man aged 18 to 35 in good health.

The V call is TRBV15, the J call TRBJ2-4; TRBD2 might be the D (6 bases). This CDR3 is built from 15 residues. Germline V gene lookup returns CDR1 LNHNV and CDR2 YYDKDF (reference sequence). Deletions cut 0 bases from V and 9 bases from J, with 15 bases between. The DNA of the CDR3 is TGTGCCACCAGCAGAGATCTTGGGGTGGGGGGCATTCAGTACTTC. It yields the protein CATSRDLGVGGIQYF.

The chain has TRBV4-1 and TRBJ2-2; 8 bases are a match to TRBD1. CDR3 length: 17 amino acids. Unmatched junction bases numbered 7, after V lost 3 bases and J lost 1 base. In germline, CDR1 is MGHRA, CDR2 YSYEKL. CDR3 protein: CASSHQPGQGNTGELFF. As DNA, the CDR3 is TGCGCCAGCAGCCACCAACCCGGACAGGGGAACACCGGGGAGCTGTTTTTT.

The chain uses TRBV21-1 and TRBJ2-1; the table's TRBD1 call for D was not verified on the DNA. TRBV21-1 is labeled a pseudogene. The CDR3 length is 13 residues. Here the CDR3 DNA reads TGTGCCAGCACCCTGACAGCTTTTAATGAGCAGTTCTTC. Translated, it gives CASTLTAFNEQFF.

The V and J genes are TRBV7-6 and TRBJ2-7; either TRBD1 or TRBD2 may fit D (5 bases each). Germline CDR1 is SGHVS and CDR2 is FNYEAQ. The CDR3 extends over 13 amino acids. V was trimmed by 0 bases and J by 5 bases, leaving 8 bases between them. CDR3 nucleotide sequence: TGTGCCAGCAGCTTAGCAGAGGGGAACGAGCAGTACTTC. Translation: CASSLAEGNEQYF.

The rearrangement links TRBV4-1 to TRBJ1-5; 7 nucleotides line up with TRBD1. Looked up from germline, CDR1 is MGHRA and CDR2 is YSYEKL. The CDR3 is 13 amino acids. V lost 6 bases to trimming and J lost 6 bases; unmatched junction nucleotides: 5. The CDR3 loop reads CASSKGGVQPQHF. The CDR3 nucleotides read TGCGCCAGCAGTAAAGGGGGCGTTCAGCCCCAGCATTTT.

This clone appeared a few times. The CDR3 protein is CASSETSGNTIYF. CDR3 nucleotide sequence: TGTGCCAGCAGTGAAACCTCTGGAAACACCATATATTTT. V gene TRBV6-1 combines with J gene TRBJ1-3; D uncertain. Germline CDR1 MNHNS, CDR2 SASEGT. The CDR3 length is 13 residues. The V end lost 2 bases, the J end lost 0 bases, and 2 bases lay between the germline ends.

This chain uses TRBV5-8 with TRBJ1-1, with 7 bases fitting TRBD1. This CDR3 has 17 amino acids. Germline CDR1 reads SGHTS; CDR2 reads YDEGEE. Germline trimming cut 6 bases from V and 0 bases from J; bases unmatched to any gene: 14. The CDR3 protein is CASIQPTGPTMNTEAFF. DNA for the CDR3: TGTGCCAGCATCCAGCCGACAGGGCCTACTATGAACACTGAAGCTTTCTTT.

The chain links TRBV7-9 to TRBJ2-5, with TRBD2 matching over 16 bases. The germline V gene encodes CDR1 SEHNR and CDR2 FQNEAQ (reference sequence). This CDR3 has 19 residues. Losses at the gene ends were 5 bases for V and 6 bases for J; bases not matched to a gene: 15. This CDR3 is CASSPPGTSGRAEGKTQYF. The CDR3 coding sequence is TGTGCCAGCAGCCCACCCGGGACTAGCGGGAGGGCTGAAGGGAAGACCCAGTACTTC.

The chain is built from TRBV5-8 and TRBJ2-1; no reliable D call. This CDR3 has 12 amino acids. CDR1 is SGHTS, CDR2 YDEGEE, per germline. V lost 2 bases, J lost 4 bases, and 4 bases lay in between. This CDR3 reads CASSLRYNEQFF. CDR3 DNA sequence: TGTGCCAGCAGCTTACGGTACAATGAGCAGTTCTTC.

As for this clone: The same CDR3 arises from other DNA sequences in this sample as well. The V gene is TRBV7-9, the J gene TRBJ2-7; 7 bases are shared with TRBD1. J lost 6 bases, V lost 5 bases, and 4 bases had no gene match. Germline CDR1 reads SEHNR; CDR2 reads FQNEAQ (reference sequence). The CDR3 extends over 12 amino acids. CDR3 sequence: CASSVTGAEQYF. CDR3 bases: TGTGCCAGCAGCGTCACAGGGGCCGAGCAGTACTTC.

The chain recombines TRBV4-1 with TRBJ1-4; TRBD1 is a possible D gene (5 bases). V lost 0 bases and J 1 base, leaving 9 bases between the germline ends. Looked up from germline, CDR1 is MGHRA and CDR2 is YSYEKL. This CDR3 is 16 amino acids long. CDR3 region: CASSQDWGVTNEKLFF. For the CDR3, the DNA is TGCGCCAGCAGCCAAGATTGGGGGGTAACTAATGAAAAACTGTTTTTT.

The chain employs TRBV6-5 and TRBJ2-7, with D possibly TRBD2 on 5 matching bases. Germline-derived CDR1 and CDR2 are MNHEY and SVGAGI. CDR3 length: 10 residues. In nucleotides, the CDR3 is TGTGCCAGCAGTTATAGGGAGACATCCGTC. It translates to CASSYRETSV.

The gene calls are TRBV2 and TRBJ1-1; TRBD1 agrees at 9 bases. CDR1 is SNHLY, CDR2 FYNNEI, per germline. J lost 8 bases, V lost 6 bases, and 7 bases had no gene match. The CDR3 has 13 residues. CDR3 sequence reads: CASRAGTGTEAFF. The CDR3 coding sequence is TGTGCCAGCAGGGCCGGGACAGGGACCGAAGCTTTCTTT.

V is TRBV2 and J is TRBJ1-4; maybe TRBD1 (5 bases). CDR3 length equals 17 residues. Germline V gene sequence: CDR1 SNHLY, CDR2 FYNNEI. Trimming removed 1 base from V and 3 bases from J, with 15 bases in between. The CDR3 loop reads CASSEVNIQGANEKLFF. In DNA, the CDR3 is TGTGCCAGCAGTGAAGTGAATATCCAGGGAGCTAATGAAAAACTGTTTTTT.

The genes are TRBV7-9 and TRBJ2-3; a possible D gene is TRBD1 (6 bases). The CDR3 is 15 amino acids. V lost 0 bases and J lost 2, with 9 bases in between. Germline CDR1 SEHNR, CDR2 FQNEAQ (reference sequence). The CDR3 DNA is TGTGCCAGCAGCTTAGCGACAGGCCCCACAGATACGCAGTATTTT. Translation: CASSLATGPTDTQYF.

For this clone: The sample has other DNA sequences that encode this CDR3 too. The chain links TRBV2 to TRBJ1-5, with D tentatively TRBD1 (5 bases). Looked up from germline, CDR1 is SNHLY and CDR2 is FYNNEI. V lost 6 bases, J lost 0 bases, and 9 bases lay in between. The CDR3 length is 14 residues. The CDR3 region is CASRPGYSNQPQHF. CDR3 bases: TGTGCCAGCAGGCCAGGGTATAGCAATCAGCCCCAGCATTTT.

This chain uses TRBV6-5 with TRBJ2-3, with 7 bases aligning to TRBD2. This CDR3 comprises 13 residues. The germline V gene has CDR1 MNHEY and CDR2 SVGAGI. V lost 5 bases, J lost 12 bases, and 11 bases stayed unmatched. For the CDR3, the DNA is TGTGCCAGCAGTACGAGCGGGGACCACCCCCAGTATTTT. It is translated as CASSTSGDHPQYF.

DNA for the CDR3: TGTGCCAGCAGCGGGGGTCCGGGAGTAACAGAGACCCAGTACTTC. It is translated as CASSGGPGVTETQYF. The rearrangement uses TRBV9 and TRBJ2-5; a weak D match, TRBD2 (6 bases). Germline CDR1 reads SGDLS; CDR2 reads YYNGEE. The V and J ends lost 3 bases and 4 bases respectively, with 16 bases between them. The CDR3 contains 15 residues. Full variable domain (outside the CDR3, taken from reference TRBV9 and TRBJ2-5): DSGVTQTPKHLITATGQRVTLRCSPRSGDLSVYWYQQSLDQGLQFLIQYYNGEERAKGNILERFSAQQFPDLHSELNLSSLELGDSALYFCASSGGPGVTETQYFGPGTRLLVL.

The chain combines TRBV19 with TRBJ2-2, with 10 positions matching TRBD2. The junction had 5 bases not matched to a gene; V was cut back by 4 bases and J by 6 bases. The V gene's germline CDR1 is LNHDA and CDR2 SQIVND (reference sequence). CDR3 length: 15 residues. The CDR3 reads CASSRLAGVPGELFF. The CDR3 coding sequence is TGTGCCAGTAGTAGGCTAGCGGGGGTTCCCGGGGAGCTGTTTTTT. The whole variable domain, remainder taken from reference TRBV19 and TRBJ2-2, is DGGITQSPKYLFRKEGQNVTLSCEQNLNHDAMYWYRQDPGQGLRLIYYSQIVNDFQKGDIAEGYSVSREKKESFPLTVTSAQKNPTAFYLCASSRLAGVPGELFFGEGSRLTVL.

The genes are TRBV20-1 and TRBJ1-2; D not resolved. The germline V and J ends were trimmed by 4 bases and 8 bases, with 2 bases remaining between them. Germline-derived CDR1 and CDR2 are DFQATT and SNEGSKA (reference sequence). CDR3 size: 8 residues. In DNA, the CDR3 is TGCAGTGCTATCGGCTACACCTTC. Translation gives CSAIGYTF.

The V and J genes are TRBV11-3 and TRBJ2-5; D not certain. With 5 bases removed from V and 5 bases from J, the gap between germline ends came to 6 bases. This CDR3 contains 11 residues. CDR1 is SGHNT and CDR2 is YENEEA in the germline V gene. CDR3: CASSPRETQYF. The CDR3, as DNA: TGTGCCAGCAGCCCCCGGGAGACCCAGTACTTC.

The CDR3 is CASSLAGPGGTGSYGYTF. The CDR3 nucleotides read TGTGCCAGCAGTTTAGCGGGCCCCGGTGGGACAGGGTCCTATGGCTACACCTTC. The chain recombines TRBV27 with TRBJ1-2; 9 bases map to TRBD1. V trimming: 2 bases; J trimming: 4 bases; junction bases outside the gene matches: 14. This CDR3 is built from 18 residues. Per the germline V gene, CDR1 is MNHEY and CDR2 is SMNVEV (reference sequence).